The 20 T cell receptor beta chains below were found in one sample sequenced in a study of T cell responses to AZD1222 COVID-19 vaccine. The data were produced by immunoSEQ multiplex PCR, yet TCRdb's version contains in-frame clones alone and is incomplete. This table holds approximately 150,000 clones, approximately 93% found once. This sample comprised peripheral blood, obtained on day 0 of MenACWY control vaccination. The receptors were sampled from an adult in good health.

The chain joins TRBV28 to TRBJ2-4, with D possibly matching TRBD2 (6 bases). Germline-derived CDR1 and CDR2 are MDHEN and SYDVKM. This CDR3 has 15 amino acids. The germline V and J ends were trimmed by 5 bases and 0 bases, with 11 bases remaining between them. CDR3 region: CASSTGGIAKNIQYF. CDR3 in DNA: TGTGCCAGCAGTACCGGCGGGATAGCCAAAAACATTCAGTACTTC.

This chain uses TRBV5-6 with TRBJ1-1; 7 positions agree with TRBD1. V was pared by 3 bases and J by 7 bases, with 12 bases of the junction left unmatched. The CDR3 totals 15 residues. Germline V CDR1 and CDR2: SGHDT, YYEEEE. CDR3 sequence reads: CASSYGGQGDVEAFF. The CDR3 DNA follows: TGTGCCAGCAGCTATGGTGGGCAGGGGGACGTTGAAGCTTTCTTT.

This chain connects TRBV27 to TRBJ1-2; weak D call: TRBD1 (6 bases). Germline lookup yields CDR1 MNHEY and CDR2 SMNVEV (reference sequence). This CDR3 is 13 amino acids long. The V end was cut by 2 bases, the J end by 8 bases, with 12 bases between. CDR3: CASSLVGTRGYTF. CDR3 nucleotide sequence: TGTGCCAGCAGTTTAGTGGGGACAAGAGGCTACACCTTC.

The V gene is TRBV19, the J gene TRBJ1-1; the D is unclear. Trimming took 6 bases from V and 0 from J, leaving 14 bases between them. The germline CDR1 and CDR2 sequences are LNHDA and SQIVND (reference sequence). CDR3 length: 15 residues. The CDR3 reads CASRGWAAMNTEAFF. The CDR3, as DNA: TGTGCCAGTAGGGGATGGGCAGCGATGAACACTGAAGCTTTCTTT. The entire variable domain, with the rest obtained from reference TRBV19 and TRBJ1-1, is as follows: DGGITQSPKYLFRKEGQNVTLSCEQNLNHDAMYWYRQDPGQGLRLIYYSQIVNDFQKGDIAEGYSVSREKKESFPLTVTSAQKNPTAFYLCASRGWAAMNTEAFFGQGTRLTVV.

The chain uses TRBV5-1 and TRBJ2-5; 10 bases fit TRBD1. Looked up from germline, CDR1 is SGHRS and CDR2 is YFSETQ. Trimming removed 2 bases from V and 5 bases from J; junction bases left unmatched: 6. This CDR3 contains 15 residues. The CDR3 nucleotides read TGCGCCAGCAGCTTATTGACAGGGGGCCGCGAGACCCAGTACTTC. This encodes CASSLLTGGRETQYF.

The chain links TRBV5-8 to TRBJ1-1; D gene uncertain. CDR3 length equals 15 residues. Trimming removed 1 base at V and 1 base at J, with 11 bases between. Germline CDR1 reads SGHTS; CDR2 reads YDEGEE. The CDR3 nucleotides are TGTGCCAGCAGCTTGCGGGCGGCAGAGAACACTGAAGCTTTCTTT. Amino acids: CASSLRAAENTEAFF. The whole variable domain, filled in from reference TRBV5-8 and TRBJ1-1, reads EAGVTQSPTHLIKTRGQQATLRCSPISGHTSVYWYQQALGLGLQFLLWYDEGEERNRGNFPPRFSGRQFPNYSSELNVNALELEDSALYLCASSLRAAENTEAFFGQGTRLTVV.

The CDR3 region has the DNA TGTGCCAGCAGCTCAGGAGTTTCCTCTGGGGCCAACGTCCTGACTTTC. Protein product: CASSSGVSSGANVLTF. The V gene is TRBV11-3, the J gene TRBJ2-6; D is ambiguous. V was trimmed by 4 bases and J by 0 bases, leaving 10 bases between them. The germline CDR1 and CDR2 sequences are SGHNT and YENEEA. The CDR3 runs 16 residues. The variable domain in full, completed from reference TRBV11-3 and TRBJ2-6, reads EAGVVQSPRYKIIEKKQPVAFWCNPISGHNTLYWYLQNLGQGPELLIRYENEEAVDDSQLPKDRFSAERLKGVDSTLKIQPAELGDSAVYLCASSSGVSSGANVLTFGAGSRLTVL.

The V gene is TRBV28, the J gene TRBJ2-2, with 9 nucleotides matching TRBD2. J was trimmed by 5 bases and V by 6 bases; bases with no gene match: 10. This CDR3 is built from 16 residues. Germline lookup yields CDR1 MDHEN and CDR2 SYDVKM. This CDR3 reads CASSLQLAGGTGELFF. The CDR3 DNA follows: TGTGCCAGCAGCCTCCAACTGGCGGGAGGGACCGGGGAGCTGTTTTTT.

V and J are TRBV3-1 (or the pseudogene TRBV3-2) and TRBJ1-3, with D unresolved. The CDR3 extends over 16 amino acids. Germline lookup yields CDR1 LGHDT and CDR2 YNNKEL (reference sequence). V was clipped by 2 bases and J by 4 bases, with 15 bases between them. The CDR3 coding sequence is TGTGCCAGCAGCCAATTCCGGACCCTCACCGGAAACACCATATATTTT. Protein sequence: CASSQFRTLTGNTIYF.

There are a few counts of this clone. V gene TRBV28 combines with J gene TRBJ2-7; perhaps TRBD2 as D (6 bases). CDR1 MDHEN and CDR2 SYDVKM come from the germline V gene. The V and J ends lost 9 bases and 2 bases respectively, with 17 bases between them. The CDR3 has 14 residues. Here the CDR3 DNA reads TGTGCCAGTACCCGGGGAGGCGCCCCCTACGAGCAGTACTTC. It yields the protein CASTRGGAPYEQYF.

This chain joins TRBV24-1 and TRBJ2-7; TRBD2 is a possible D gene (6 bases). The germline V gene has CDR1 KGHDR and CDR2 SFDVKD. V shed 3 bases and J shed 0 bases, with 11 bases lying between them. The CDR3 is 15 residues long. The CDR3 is CATSDAGRPSYEQYF. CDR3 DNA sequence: TGTGCCACCAGTGATGCGGGACGTCCCTCCTACGAGCAGTACTTC.

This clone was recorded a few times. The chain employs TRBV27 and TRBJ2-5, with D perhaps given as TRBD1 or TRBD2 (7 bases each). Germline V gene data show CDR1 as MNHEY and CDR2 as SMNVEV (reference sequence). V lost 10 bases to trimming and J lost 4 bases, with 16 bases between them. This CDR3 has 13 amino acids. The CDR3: CATRQGGGETQYF. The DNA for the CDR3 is TGTGCCACCCGACAGGGCGGGGGAGAGACCCAGTACTTC.

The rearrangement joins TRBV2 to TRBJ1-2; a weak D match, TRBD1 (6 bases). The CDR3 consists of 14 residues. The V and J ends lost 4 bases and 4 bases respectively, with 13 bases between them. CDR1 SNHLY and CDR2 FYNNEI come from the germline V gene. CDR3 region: CASSVLDSTYGYTF. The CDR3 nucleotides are TGTGCCAGCAGTGTTCTGGACAGTACCTATGGCTACACCTTC. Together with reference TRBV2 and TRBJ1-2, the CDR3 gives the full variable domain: EPEVTQTPSHQVTQMGQEVILRCVPISNHLYFYWYRQILGQKVEFLVSFYNNEISEKSEIFDDQFSVERPDGSNFTLKIRSTKLEDSAMYFCASSVLDSTYGYTFGSGTRLTVV.

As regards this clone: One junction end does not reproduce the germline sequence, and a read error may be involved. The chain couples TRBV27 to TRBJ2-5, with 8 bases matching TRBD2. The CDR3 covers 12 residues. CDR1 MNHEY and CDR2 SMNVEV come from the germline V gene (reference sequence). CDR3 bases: TGTGCCAGCAGCCGTAGCGGGGAGAGCCAGTACTTC. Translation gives CASSRSGESQYF.

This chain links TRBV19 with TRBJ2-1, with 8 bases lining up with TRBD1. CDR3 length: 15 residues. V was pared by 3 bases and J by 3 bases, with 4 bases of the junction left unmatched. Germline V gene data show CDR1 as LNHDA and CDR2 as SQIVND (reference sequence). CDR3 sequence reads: CASSMHRGVYNEQFF. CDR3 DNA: TGTGCCAGTAGTATGCACAGGGGGGTCTACAATGAGCAGTTCTTC.

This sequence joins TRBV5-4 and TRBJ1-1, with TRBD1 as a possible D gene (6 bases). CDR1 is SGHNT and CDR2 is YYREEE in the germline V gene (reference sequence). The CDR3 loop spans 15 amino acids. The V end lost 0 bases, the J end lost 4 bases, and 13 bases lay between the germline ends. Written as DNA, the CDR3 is TGTGCCAGCAGCTTGGCGTCTACAGGGCCCACTGAAGCTTTCTTT. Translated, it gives CASSLASTGPTEAFF.

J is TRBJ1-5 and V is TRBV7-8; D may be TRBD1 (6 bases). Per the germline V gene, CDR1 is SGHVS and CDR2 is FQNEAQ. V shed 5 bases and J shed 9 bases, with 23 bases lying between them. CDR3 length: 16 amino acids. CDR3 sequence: CASSGRDKTPLWPQHF. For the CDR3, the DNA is TGTGCCAGCAGCGGCCGGGACAAAACACCTCTGTGGCCCCAGCATTTT.

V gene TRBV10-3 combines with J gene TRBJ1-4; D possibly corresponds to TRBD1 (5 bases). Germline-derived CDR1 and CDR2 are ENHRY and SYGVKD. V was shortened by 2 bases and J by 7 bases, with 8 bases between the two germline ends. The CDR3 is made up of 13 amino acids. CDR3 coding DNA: TGTGCCATCAGTGAGGGGGGTGGTGAAAAACTGTTTTTT. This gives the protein CAISEGGGEKLFF.

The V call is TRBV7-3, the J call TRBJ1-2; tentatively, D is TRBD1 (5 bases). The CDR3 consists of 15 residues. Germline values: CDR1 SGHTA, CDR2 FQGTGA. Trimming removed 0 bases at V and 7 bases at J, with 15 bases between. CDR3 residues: CASSLTVGGVSGYTF. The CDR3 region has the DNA TGTGCCAGCAGCTTAACGGTTGGAGGGGTTAGTGGCTACACCTTC.

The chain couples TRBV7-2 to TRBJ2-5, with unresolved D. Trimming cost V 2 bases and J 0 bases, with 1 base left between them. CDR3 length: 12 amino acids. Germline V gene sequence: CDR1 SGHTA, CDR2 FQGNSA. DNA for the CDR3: TGTGCCAGCAGCTTATACCAAGAGACCCAGTACTTC. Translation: CASSLYQETQYF.